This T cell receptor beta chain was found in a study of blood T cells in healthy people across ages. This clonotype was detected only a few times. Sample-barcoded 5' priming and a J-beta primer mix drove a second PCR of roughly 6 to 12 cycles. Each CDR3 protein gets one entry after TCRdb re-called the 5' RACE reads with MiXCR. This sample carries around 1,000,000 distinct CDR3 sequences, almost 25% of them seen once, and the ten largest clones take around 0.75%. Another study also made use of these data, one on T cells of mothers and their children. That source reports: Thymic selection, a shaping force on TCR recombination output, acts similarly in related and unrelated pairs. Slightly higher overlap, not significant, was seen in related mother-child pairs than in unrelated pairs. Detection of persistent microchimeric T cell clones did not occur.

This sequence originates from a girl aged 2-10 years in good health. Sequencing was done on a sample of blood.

This CDR3 reads CASSSLRETGGEETQYF. The CDR3, as DNA: TGCGCCAGCAGCTCCCTTCGCGAGACAGGCGGAGAAGAGACCCAGTACTTC. The J gene is TRBJ2-5, the V gene TRBV4-3; tentative D call: TRBD1 (6 bases). The V and J ends lost 5 bases and 3 bases respectively, with 22 bases between them. This CDR3 has 17 residues. In germline, CDR1 is LGHNA, CDR2 YSLEER.